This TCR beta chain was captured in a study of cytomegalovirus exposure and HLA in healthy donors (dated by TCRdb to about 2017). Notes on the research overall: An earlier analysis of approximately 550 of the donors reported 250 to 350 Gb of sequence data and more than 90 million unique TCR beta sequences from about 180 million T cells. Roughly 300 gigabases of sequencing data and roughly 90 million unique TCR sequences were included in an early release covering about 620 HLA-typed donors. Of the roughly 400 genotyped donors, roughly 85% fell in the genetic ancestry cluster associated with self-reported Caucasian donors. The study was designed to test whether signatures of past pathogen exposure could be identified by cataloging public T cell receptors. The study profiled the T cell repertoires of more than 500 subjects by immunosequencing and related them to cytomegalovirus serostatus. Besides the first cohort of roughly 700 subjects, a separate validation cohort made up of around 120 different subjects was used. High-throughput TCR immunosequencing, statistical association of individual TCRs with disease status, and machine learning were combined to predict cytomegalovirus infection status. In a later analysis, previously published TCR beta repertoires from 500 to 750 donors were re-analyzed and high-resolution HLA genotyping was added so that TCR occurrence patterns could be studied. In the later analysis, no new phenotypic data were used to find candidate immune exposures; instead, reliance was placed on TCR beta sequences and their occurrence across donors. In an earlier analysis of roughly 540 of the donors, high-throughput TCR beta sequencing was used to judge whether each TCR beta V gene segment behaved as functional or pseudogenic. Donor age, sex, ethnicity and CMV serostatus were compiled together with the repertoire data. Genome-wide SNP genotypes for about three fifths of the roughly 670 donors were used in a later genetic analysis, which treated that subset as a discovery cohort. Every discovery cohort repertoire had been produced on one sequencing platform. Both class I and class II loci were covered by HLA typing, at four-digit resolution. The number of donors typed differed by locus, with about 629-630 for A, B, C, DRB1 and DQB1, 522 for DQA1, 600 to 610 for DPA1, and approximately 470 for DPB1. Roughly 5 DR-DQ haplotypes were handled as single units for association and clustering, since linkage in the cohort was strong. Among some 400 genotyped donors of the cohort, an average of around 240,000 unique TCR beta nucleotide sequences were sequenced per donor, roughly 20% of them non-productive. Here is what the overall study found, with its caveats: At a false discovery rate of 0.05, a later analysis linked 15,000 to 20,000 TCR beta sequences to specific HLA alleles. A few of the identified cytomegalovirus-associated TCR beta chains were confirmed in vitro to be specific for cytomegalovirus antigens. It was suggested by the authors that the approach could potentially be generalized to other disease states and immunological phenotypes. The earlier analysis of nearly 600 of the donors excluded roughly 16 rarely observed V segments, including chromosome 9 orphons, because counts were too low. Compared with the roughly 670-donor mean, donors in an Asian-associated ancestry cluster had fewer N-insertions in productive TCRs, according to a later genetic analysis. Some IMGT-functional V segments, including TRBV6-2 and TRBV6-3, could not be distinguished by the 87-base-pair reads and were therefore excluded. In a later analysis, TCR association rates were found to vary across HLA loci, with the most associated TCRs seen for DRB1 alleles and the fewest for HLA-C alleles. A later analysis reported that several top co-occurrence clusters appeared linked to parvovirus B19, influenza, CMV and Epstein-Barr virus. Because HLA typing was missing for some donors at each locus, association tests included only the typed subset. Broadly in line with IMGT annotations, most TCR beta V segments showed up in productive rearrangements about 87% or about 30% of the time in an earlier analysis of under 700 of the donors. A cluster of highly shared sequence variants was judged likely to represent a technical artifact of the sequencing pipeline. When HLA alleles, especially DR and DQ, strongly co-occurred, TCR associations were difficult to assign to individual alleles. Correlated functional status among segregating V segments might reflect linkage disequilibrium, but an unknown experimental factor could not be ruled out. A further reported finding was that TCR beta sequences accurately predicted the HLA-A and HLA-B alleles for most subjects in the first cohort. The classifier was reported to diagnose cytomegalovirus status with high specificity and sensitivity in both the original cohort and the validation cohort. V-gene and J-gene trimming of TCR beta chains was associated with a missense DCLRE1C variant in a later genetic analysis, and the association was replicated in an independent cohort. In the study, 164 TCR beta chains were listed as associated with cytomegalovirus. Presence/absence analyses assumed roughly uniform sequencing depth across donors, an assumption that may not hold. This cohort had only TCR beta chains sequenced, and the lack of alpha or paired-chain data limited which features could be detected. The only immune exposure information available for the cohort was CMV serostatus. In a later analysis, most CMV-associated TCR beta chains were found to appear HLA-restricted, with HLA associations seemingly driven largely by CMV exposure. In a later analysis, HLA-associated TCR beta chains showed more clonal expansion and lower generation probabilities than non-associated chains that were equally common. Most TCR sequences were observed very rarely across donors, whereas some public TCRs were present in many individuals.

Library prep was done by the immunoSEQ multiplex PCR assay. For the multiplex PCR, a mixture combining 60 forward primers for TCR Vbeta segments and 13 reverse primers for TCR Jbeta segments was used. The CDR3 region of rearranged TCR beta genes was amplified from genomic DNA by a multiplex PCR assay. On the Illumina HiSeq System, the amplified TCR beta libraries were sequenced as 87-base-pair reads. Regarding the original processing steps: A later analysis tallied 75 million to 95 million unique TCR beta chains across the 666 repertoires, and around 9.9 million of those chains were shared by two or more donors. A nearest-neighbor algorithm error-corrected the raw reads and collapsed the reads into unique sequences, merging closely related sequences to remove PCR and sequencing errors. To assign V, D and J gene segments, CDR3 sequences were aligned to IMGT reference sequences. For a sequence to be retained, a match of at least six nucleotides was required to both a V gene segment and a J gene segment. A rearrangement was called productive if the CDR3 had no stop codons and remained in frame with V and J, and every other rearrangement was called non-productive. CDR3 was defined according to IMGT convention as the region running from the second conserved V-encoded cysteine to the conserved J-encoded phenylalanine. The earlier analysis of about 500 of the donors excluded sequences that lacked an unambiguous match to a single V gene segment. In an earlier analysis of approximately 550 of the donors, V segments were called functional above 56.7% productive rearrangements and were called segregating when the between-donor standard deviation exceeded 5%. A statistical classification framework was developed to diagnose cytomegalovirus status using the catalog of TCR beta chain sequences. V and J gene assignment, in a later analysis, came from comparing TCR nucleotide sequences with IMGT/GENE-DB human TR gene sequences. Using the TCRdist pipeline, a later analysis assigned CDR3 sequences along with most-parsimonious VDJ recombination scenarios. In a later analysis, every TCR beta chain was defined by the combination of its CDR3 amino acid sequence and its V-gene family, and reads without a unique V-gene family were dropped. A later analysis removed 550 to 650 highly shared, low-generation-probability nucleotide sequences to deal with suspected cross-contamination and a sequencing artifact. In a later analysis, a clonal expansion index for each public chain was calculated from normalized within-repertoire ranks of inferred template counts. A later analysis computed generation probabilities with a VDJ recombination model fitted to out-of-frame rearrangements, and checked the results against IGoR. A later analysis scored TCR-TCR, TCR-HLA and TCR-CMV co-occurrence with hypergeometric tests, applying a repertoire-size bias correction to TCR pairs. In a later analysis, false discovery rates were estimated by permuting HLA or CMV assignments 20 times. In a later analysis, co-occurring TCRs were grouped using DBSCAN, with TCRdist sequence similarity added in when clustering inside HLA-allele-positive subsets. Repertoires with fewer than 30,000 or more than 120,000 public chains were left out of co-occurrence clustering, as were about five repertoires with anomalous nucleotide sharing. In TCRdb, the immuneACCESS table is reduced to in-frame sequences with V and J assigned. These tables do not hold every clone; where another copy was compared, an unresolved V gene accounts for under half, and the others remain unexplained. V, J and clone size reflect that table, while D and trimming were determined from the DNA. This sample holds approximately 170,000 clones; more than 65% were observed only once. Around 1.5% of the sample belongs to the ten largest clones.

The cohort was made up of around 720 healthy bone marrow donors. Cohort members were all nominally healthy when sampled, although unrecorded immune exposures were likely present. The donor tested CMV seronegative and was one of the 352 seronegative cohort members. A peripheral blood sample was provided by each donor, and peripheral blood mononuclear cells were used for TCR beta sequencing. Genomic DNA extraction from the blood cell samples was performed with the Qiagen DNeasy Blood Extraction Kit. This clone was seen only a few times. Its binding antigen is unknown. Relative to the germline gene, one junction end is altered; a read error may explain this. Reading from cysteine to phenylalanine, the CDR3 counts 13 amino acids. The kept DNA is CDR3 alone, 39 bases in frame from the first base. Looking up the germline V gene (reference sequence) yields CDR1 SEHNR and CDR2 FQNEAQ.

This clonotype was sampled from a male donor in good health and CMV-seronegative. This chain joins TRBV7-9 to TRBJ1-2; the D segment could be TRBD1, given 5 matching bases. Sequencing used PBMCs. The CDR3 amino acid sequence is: CSSSADRGYGYTF. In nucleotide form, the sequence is TGTTCCAGCAGCGCTGACAGAGGATATGGCTACACCTTC.